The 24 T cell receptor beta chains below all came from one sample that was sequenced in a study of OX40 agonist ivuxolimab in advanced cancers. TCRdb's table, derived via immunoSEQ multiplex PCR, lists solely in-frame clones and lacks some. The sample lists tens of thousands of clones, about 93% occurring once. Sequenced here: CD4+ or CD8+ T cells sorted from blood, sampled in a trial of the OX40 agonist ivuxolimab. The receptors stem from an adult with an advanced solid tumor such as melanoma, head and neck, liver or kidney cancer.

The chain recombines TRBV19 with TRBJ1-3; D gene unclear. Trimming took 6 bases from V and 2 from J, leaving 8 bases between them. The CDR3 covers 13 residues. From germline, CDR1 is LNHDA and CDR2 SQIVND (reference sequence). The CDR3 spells CASRLSAGNTIYF. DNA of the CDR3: TGTGCCAGTAGATTGAGTGCTGGAAACACCATATATTTT.

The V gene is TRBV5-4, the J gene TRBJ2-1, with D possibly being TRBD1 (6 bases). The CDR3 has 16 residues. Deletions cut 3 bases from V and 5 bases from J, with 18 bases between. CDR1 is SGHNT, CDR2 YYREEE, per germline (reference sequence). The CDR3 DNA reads TGTGCCAGCAGCTCCCGGTCGGGGACAACGGACAATGAGCAGTTCTTC. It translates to CASSSRSGTTDNEQFF.

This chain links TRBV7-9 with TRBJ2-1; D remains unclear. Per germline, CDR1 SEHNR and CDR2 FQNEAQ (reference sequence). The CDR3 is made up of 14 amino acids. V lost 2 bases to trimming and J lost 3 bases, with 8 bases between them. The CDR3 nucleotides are TGTGCCAGCAGCTTATTATCAAACTACAATGAGCAGTTCTTC. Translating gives CASSLLSNYNEQFF.

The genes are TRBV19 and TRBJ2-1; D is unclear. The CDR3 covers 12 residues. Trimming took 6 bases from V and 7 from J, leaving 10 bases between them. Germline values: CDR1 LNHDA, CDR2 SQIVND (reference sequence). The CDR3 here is CASSPQRNEQFF. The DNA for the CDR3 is TGTGCCAGTAGCCCCCAGAGGAATGAGCAGTTCTTC.

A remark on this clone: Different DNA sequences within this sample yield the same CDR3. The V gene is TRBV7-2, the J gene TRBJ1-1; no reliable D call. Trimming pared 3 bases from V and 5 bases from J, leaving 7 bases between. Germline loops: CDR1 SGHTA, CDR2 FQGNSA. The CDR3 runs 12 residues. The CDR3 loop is CASSFGVTEAFF. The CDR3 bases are TGTGCCAGCAGCTTCGGGGTTACTGAAGCTTTCTTT.

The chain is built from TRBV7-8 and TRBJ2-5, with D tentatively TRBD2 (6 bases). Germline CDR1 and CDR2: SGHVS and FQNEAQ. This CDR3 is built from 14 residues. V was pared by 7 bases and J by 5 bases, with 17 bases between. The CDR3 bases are TGTGCCAGCACCGCGACCGGCGGGGCGGAGACCCAGTACTTC. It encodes CASTATGGAETQYF.

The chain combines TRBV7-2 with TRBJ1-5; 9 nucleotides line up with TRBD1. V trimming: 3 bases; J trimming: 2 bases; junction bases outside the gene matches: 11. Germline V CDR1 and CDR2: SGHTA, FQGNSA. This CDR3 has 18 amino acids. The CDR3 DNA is TGTGCCAGCAGCTTCCCCAGCGGGACAGGGCAGGGCAATCAGCCCCAGCATTTT. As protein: CASSFPSGTGQGNQPQHF.

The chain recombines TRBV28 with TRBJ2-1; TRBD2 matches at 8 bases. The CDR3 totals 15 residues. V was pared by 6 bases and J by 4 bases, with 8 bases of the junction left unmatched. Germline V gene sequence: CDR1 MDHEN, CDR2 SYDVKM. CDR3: CASRTSGSGYNEQFF. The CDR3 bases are TGTGCCAGCAGAACGAGCGGGAGCGGATACAATGAGCAGTTCTTC.

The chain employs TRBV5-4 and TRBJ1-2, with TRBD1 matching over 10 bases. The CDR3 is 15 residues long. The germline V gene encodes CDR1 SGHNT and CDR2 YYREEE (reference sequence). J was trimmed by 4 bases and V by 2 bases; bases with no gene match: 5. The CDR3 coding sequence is TGTGCCAGCAGCTTTCGGACAGGGGGTAGCTATGGCTACACCTTC. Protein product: CASSFRTGGSYGYTF.

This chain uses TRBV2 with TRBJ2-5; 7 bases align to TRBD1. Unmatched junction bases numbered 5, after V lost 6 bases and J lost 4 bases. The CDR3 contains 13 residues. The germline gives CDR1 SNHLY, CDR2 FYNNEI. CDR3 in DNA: TGTGCCAGCAGGGGTGGGACAGTAGAGACCCAGTACTTC. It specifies CASRGGTVETQYF.

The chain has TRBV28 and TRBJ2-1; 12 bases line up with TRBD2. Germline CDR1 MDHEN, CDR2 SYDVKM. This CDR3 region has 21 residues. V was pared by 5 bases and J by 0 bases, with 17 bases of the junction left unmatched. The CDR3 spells CASSVQTGTSGSPSSYNEQFF. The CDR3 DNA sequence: TGTGCCAGCAGTGTCCAGACCGGGACTAGCGGGTCTCCTAGCTCCTACAATGAGCAGTTCTTC.

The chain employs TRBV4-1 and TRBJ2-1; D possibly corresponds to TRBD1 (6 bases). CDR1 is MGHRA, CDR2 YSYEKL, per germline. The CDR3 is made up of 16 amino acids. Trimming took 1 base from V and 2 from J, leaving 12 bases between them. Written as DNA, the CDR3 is TGCGCCAGCAGCCAAGTTGGCAGGGGAGCCTACAATGAGCAGTTCTTC. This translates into CASSQVGRGAYNEQFF.

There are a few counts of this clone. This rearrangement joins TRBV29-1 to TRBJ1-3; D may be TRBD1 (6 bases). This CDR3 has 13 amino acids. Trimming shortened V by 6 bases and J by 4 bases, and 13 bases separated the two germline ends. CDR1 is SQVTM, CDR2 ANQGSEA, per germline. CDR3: CSVNPGQGNTIYF. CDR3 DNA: TGCAGCGTCAACCCTGGACAGGGAAACACCATATATTTT.

The CDR3 region is CASSPQRTESSSYEQYF. CDR3 DNA sequence: TGTGCCAGCTCACCACAAAGGACTGAAAGTAGCTCCTACGAGCAGTACTTC. V and J are TRBV18 and TRBJ2-7; D perhaps matches TRBD2 (5 bases). The length of the CDR3 is 17 residues. CDR1 and CDR2 (germline): KGHSH, LQKENI. Trimming took off 1 base at V and 0 bases at J, with 16 bases between the two ends. Using reference TRBV18 and TRBJ2-7 for the parts outside the CDR3, the full variable domain is NAGVMQNPRHLVRRRGQEARLRCSPMKGHSHVYWYRQLPEEGLKFMVYLQKENIIDESGMPKERFSAEFPKEGPSILRIQQVVRGDSAAYFCASSPQRTESSSYEQYFGPGTRLTVT.

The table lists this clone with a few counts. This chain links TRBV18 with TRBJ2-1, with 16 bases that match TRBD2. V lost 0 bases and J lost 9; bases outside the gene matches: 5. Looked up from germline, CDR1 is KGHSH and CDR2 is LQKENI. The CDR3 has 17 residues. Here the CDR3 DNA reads TGTGCCAGCTCACCACCGGGACTAGCGGGAGGGTCAAGTGAGCAGTTCTTC. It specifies CASSPPGLAGGSSEQFF.

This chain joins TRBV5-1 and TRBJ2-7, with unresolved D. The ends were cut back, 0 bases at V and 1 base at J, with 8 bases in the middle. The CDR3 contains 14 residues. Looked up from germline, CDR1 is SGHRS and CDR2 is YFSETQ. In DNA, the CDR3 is TGCGCCAGCAGCTTGGGACGGCCTTCCTACGAGCAGTACTTC. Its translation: CASSLGRPSYEQYF.

The CDR3 loop is CASSQRQGGYEQYF. The CDR3 nucleotides read TGTGCCAGCAGCCAAAGGCAGGGGGGCTACGAGCAGTACTTC. V is TRBV11-3 and J is TRBJ2-7; D is perhaps TRBD1 (7 bases). Germline loops: CDR1 SGHNT, CDR2 YENEEA. The ends were cut back, 5 bases at V and 3 bases at J, with 14 bases in the middle. The CDR3 has 14 residues.

CDR3 loop: CASCTSSSGANVLTF. Here the CDR3 DNA reads TGTGCCAGTTGCACCTCATCCTCTGGGGCCAACGTCCTGACTTTC. The chain employs TRBV28 and TRBJ2-6; D remains unclear. The ends were cut back, 9 bases at V and 0 bases at J, with 12 bases in the middle. There are 15 residues in the CDR3. The germline V gene encodes CDR1 MDHEN and CDR2 SYDVKM.

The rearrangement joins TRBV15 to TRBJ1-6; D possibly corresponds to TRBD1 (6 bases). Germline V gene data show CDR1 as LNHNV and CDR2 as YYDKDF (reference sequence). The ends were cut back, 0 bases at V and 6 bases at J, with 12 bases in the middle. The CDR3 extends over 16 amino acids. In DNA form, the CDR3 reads TGTGCCACCAGCAGAGATTTGAACAGGGCTAATTCACCCCTCCACTTT. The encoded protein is CATSRDLNRANSPLHF.

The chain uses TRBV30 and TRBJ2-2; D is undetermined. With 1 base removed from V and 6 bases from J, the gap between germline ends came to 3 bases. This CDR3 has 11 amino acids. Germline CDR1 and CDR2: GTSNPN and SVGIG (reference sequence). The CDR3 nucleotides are TGTGCCTGGAGTGCATCCGGGGAGCTGTTTTTT. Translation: CAWSASGELFF.

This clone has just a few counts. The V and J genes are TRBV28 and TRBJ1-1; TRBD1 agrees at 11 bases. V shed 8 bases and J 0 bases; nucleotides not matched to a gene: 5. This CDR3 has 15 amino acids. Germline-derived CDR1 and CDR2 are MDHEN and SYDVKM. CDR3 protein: CASEGTGGLNTEAFF. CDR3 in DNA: TGTGCCAGCGAGGGGACAGGGGGTTTGAACACTGAAGCTTTCTTT.

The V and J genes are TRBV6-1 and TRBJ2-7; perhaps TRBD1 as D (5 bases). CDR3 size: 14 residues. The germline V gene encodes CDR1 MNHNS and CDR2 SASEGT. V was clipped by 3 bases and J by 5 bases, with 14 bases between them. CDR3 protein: CASSDRQGYHEQYF. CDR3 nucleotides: TGTGCCAGCAGTGATCGGCAGGGTTATCACGAGCAGTACTTC.

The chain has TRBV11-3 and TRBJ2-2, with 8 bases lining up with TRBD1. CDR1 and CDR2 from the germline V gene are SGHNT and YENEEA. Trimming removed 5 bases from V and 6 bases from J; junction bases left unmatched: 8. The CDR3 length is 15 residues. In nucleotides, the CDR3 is TGTGCCAGCAGCCATAAGACAGGGGATTCCGGGGAGCTGTTTTTT. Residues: CASSHKTGDSGELFF.

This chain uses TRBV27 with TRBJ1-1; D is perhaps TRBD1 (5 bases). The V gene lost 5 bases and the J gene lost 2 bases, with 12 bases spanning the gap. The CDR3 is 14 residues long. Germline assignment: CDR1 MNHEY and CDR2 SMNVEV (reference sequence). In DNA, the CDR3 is TGTGCCAGCAGTCCACTGAGGGGCAACACTGAAGCTTTCTTT. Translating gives CASSPLRGNTEAFF.